A single sample is the source of the 18 T cell receptor beta chains below, sequenced in a study of blood T cell repertoires in COVID-19. Libraries were prepared by immunoSEQ multiplex PCR; TCRdb keeps only in-frame clonotypes and omits some of them. Among 150,000 or so clones listed, approximately 92% were seen once. Sequencing input: peripheral blood. All receptors come from a young man with COVID-19, enrolled during active disease.

This chain connects TRBV20-1 to TRBJ2-7; the D gene is possibly TRBD1 (5 bases). The CDR3 has 12 amino acids. In germline, CDR1 is DFQATT, CDR2 SNEGSKA (reference sequence). The V end lost 3 bases, the J end lost 3 bases, and 9 bases lay between the germline ends. The CDR3 coding sequence is TGCAGTGCTAGTTGGGGCGGCTACGAGCAGTACTTC. This translates into CSASWGGYEQYF.

V is TRBV5-1 and J is TRBJ2-5; D is possibly TRBD2 (5 bases). CDR3 size: 15 residues. Trimming stripped 3 bases from V and 2 bases from J, with 14 bases between. CDR1 is SGHRS, CDR2 YFSETQ, per germline. The CDR3 nucleotides read TGCGCCAGCAGCTGGAGTTCTGGGGAGCAAGAGACCCAGTACTTC. Amino acid sequence: CASSWSSGEQETQYF.

A single count supports this clone. The CDR3 loop reads CAISEGTGGTDTQYF. For the CDR3, the DNA is TGTGCCATCAGTGAGGGGACAGGGGGCACAGATACGCAGTATTTT. This chain links TRBV10-3 with TRBJ2-3; 10 nucleotides agree with TRBD1. V was pared by 2 bases and J by 1 base, with 0 bases of the junction left unmatched. Germline values: CDR1 ENHRY, CDR2 SYGVKD. The CDR3 runs 15 residues.

This chain joins TRBV30 and TRBJ2-7; TRBD2 is a possible D gene (5 bases). The germline CDR1 and CDR2 sequences are GTSNPN and SVGIG (reference sequence). V was trimmed by 5 bases and J by 0 bases, leaving 5 bases between them. The CDR3 covers 11 residues. The CDR3 here is CAWDYSYEQYF. The CDR3 DNA follows: TGTGCCTGGGACTACTCCTACGAGCAGTACTTC.

This clone has only one observation. The rearrangement uses TRBV6-5 and TRBJ2-1; 11 bases match TRBD2. Trimming removed 10 bases from V and 0 bases from J; junction bases left unmatched: 5. The CDR3 sequence is 15 residues long. Germline loops: CDR1 MNHEY, CDR2 SVGAGI. The CDR3 nucleotides read TGTGCCACACGGACTAGCGGGTCCTCCTACAATGAGCAGTTCTTC. The encoded protein is CATRTSGSSYNEQFF.

This clone appeared a single time. V usage is TRBV7-2 and J usage is TRBJ2-5; 7 bases line up with TRBD2. Germline CDR1 is SGHTA and CDR2 is FQGNSA. The CDR3 loop spans 16 amino acids. V lost 1 base to trimming and J lost 2 bases; unmatched junction nucleotides: 7. CDR3 residues: CASSLVWDYPQETQYF. The CDR3, as DNA: TGTGCCAGCAGCTTAGTGTGGGACTATCCTCAAGAGACCCAGTACTTC.

About this clone itself: Other nucleotide sequences in the sample specify the same CDR3. This chain connects TRBV5-6 to TRBJ2-7; the match to TRBD2 covers 8 bases. The CDR3 totals 13 residues. Germline V lookup: CDR1 SGHDT, CDR2 YYEEEE. The J segment lost 3 bases and the V segment lost 3 bases, leaving 2 bases of the junction unmatched. CDR3 sequence reads: CASSSGGGYEQYF. CDR3 bases: TGTGCCAGCAGCTCCGGGGGGGGCTACGAGCAGTACTTC.

This chain connects TRBV11-2 to TRBJ2-4, with 12 bases identical to TRBD1. The V gene end was trimmed by 5 bases and the J gene end by 0 bases; junction bases not matched to a gene: 8. CDR1 SGHAT and CDR2 FQNNGV come from the germline V gene. This CDR3 has 18 amino acids. The CDR3 region has the DNA TGTGCCAGCAGCCACTGGGGACAGGGGGCCGTAGCCAAAAACATTCAGTACTTC. As protein: CASSHWGQGAVAKNIQYF.

The chain combines TRBV14 with TRBJ2-2; 7 bases are a match to TRBD1. CDR1 is SGHDN and CDR2 is FVKESK in the germline V gene. CDR3 length equals 17 residues. With 0 bases clipped from V and 5 bases from J, the junction kept 9 bases outside the gene matches. As DNA, the CDR3 is TGTGCCAGCAGCCAAGATCCGACAGGGTATCGGACCGGGGAGCTGTTTTTT. Its translation is CASSQDPTGYRTGELFF.

Only a few counts were recorded for this clone. Other DNA sequences from this sample encode an identical CDR3 as well. The chain is built from TRBV3-1 (or the pseudogene TRBV3-2) and TRBJ2-1; 16 bases fit TRBD2. The germline CDR1 and CDR2 sequences are LGHDT and YNNKEL (reference sequence). V gave up 1 base and J gave up 7 bases; unmatched junction bases: 7. The CDR3 contains 18 residues. This CDR3 reads CASSQAGTSGRVSNEQFF. The CDR3 DNA follows: TGTGCCAGCAGCCAAGCCGGGACTAGCGGGAGGGTATCTAATGAGCAGTTCTTC.

The chain employs TRBV4-3 and TRBJ2-7; 7 nucleotides align to TRBD1. This CDR3 comprises 15 residues. J was trimmed by 0 bases and V by 1 base; bases with no gene match: 3. Germline values: CDR1 LGHNA, CDR2 YSLEER. The CDR3 DNA follows: TGCGCCAGCAGCCAAGTGACAGGGAGCTCCTACGAGCAGTACTTC. Amino acid sequence: CASSQVTGSSYEQYF.

This chain uses TRBV29-1 with TRBJ2-1, with 8 bases that match TRBD1. J gave up 7 bases and V 8 bases, and 7 bases lay outside the gene matches. The CDR3 is 12 amino acids. Germline V CDR1 and CDR2: SQVTM, ANQGSEA. CDR3 DNA: TGCAGCAAGACAGGGGCCAGGAATGAGCAGTTCTTC. Protein sequence: CSKTGARNEQFF.

The V gene is TRBV6-5, the J gene TRBJ2-1, with a possible D match to TRBD2 (6 bases). The CDR3 contains 15 residues. Trimming took 6 bases from V and 0 from J, leaving 12 bases between them. The germline V gene has CDR1 MNHEY and CDR2 SVGAGI. DNA for the CDR3: TGTGCCAGCAGAACGCGGGATTTCTCCTACAATGAGCAGTTCTTC. Amino acids: CASRTRDFSYNEQFF.

The genes are TRBV15 and TRBJ2-5; TRBD1 is a possible D gene (6 bases). The CDR3 length is 15 residues. The V gene lost 3 bases and the J gene lost 2 bases, with 13 bases spanning the gap. Germline V gene sequence: CDR1 LNHNV, CDR2 YYDKDF (reference sequence). CDR3 sequence: CATSSSRGSQETQYF. CDR3 coding DNA: TGTGCCACCAGCAGTAGCAGGGGATCACAAGAGACCCAGTACTTC.

V gene TRBV19 combines with J gene TRBJ1-5, with D tentatively TRBD1 (5 bases). This CDR3 has 15 amino acids. Germline loops: CDR1 LNHDA, CDR2 SQIVND (reference sequence). V lost 1 base, J lost 4 bases, and 11 bases lay in between. The CDR3 protein is CASSIGFRGNQPQHF. The DNA of the CDR3 is TGTGCCAGTAGTATAGGTTTCCGGGGGAATCAGCCCCAGCATTTT.

The rearrangement joins TRBV27 to TRBJ2-7; 12 nucleotides match TRBD2. The V gene's germline CDR1 is MNHEY and CDR2 SMNVEV (reference sequence). Trimming at V came to 1 base and at J to 2 bases, leaving 3 bases not matched to a gene. CDR3 length equals 16 residues. The CDR3 sequence is CASSLLLAGGPYEQYF. The CDR3 bases are TGTGCCAGCAGTTTATTACTAGCGGGAGGCCCCTACGAGCAGTACTTC.

This chain connects TRBV29-1 to TRBJ1-4, with TRBD1 as a possible D gene (5 bases). The CDR3 spans 14 residues. The germline V gene encodes CDR1 SQVTM and CDR2 ANQGSEA. Trimming took 4 bases from V and 5 from J, leaving 14 bases between them. The chain's CDR3 is CSVGVTARNEKLFF. DNA for the CDR3: TGCAGCGTTGGCGTGACAGCCAGAAATGAAAAACTGTTTTTT.

The chain links TRBV10-3 to TRBJ1-6; the D is unclear. Per the germline V gene, CDR1 is ENHRY and CDR2 is SYGVKD. This CDR3 contains 12 residues. The V end was cut by 6 bases, the J end by 8 bases, with 8 bases between. CDR3 sequence (DNA): TGTGCCATCAGGGAAGCGGATTCACCCCTCCACTTT. It translates to CAIREADSPLHF.